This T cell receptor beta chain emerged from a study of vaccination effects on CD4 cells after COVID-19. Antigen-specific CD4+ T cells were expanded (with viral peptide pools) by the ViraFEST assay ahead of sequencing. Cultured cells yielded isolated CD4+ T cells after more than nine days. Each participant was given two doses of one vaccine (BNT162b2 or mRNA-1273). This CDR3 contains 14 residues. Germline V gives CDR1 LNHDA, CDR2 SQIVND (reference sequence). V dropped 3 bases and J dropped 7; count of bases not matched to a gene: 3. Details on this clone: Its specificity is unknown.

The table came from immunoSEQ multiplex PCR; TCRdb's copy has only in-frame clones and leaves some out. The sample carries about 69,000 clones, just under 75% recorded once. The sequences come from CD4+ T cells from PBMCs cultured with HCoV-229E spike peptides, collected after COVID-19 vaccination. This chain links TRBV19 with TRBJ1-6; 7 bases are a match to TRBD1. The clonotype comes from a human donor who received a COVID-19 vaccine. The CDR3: CASSIPGQNSPLHF. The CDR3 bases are TGTGCCAGTAGTATCCCGGGACAGAATTCACCCCTCCACTTT.